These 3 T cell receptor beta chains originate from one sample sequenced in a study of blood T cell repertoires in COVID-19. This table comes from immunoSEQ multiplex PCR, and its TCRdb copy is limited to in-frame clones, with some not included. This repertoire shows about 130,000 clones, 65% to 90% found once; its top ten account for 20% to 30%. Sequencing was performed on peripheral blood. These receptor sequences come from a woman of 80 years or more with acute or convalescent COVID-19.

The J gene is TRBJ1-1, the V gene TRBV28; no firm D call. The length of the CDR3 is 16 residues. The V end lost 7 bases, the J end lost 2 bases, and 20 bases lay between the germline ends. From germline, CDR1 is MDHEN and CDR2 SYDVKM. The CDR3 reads CASTAAGYRTNTEAFF. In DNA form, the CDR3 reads TGTGCCAGCACCGCCGCCGGCTACAGAACAAACACTGAAGCTTTCTTT.

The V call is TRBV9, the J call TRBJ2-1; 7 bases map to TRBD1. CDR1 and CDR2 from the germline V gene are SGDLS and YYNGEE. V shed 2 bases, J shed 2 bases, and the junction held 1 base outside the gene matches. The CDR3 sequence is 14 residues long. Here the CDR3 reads CASSVGQTYNEQFF. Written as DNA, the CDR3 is TGTGCCAGCAGCGTGGGACAGACCTACAATGAGCAGTTCTTC. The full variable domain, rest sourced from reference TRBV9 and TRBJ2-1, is DSGVTQTPKHLITATGQRVTLRCSPRSGDLSVYWYQQSLDQGLQFLIQYYNGEERAKGNILERFSAQQFPDLHSELNLSSLELGDSALYFCASSVGQTYNEQFFGPGTRLTVL.

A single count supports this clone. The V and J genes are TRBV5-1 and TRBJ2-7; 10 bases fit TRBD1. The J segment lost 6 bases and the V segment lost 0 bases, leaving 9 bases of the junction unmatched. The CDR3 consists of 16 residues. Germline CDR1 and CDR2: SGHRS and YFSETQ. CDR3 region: CASSLGSGQGSTEQYV. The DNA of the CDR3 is TGCGCCAGCAGCTTGGGATCGGGACAGGGGAGTACCGAGCAGTACGTC.